The clone carrying this TCR beta chain was observed at least ten times. TCR beta CDR3 sequences were amplified from RNA transcripts. An initial round of RT-PCR targeting the TCR CDR3 relied on the HTBI primer set. TCRdb re-called the multiplex PCR reads through MiXCR, storing one row per CDR3 protein. The repertoire holds 360,000 or so distinct CDR3 sequences, with 19% as singletons. The source of the sample is a study of T cells in Graves' hyperthyroidism and ophthalmopathy. The J segment lost 9 bases and the V segment lost 6 bases, leaving 8 bases of the junction unmatched. Germline V gene sequence: CDR1 KGHSH, CDR2 LQKENI. CDR3 size: 13 residues.

The receptor was derived from a woman younger than 30 with Graves' hyperthyroidism. Sequencing input: blood. V gene TRBV18 combines with J gene TRBJ2-5, with 9 bases that match TRBD1. CDR3 residues: CASSATGGKAQYF. For the CDR3, the DNA is TGTGCCAGCTCCGCGACAGGGGGAAAGGCCCAGTACTTC.